This record concerns one T cell receptor beta chain sequence. With 4 bases removed from V and 0 bases from J, the gap between germline ends came to 10 bases. CDR3 length: 14 amino acids. Germline V lookup: CDR1 SEHNR, CDR2 FQNEAQ (reference sequence). This entry belongs to a study of technical replicates of blood from a few donors. Produced via immunoSEQ multiplex PCR; TCRdb's table is partial and in-frame only. The top ten clones hold 3.5% to 5% of a sample with tens of thousands of clones, roughly 90% of them seen once. This sequence originates from a human donor in good health. Some clones in this sample may be carry-over from other donors' samples. The chain carries TRBV7-9 and TRBJ2-7; TRBD1 might be the D (6 bases). Sequencing was done on a sample of PBMCs. The CDR3 is CASSSYRDSYEQYF. DNA of the CDR3: TGTGCCAGCAGCTCATACAGGGACTCCTACGAGCAGTACTTC.